The T cell receptor (beta chain) under discussion was sequenced for a study of T cells in localized non-small cell lung cancer. Study-wide points: Sequencing, confined to only one tumor region, leaves heterogeneity possible. In uninvolved adjacent lung, T cell clonality reached its highest value, exceeding tumor. Across samples, adjacent lung featured a median around 60 of the top 100 tumor clones.

The protocol was immunoSEQ multiplex PCR, while the TCRdb copy is restricted to in-frame clones and leaves out a portion. The sample holds 15,000 to 20,000 clones, around 80% seen once. Notes on this clone: Its antigen is still unknown.

Germline V CDR1 and CDR2: LNHDA, SQIVND (reference sequence). The CDR3 has 15 amino acids. The junction had 6 bases not matched to a gene; V was cut back by 3 bases and J by 4 bases. The chain combines TRBV19 with TRBJ2-7; 10 bases are shared with TRBD2. Sequenced material: peripheral blood, taken before any cancer treatment. The sequence came from a male donor aged 60 or over with stage I lung adenocarcinoma. CDR3 amino acids: CASSILAGERYEQYF. CDR3 bases: TGTGCCAGTAGTATCCTAGCGGGAGAGCGTTACGAGCAGTACTTC.